This TCR beta chain was sequenced during a study of T cells in Graves' hyperthyroidism and ophthalmopathy. Study results and caveats: Ophthalmopathy was identified by the model a median about 6 months ahead of onset.

There were TCR beta CDR3 regions amplified from RNA transcripts. RT-PCR in the first round (using the HTBI primer set) targeted the TCR CDR3. TCRdb re-derived calls from the multiplex PCR reads in MiXCR, one entry per CDR3 protein. The table has hundreds of thousands of distinct CDR3 sequences, 38% seen once; the top ten hold 8% to 9%. About this clonotype: Its matching antigen is unknown. A junction boundary mismatches the germline segment, possibly from a read error.

The CDR3 runs 11 residues. Germline V gene sequence: CDR1 SGHTA, CDR2 FQGNSA. When ophthalmopathy did not progress within 18 months, Graves' hyperthyroidism was considered stable. The study excluded patients with uncontrolled infection, other autoimmune disease, pregnancy or lactation. The PBMCs were taken from more than 8 ml of fresh peripheral blood. Input material: blood. The receptor's source is a man between 18 and 35 years old with Graves' hyperthyroidism. The chain couples TRBV7-2 to TRBJ2-5; no clear D. The CDR3 nucleotides are TGTGCCGGCAGCGAGCAAGAGACCCAGTACTTC. Translation: CAGSEQETQYF.